This TCR beta chain emerged from a study of T cell responses to AZD1222 COVID-19 vaccine. The data were produced by immunoSEQ multiplex PCR, yet TCRdb's version contains in-frame clones alone and is incomplete. Of approximately 70,000 clones listed, around four fifths are singletons. On this clone: Its matching antigen is unknown.

The CDR3 covers 11 residues. Germline lookup yields CDR1 GTSNPN and CDR2 SVGIG (reference sequence). Trimming removed 6 bases from V and 1 base from J, with 6 bases in between. Regarding the study as a whole: At 160-218 and 743-854, vaccine-associated CD4 TCRs were dominant, and they spanned spike. White British ancestry dominated among donors, who included more females, and clonal diversity was possibly underestimated.

The sequence came from an adult in good health. This specimen consisted of peripheral blood, obtained on day 0 of AZD1222 vaccination. This chain joins TRBV30 and TRBJ1-1; D is unclear. The chain's CDR3 is CACGRNTEAFF. DNA for the CDR3: TGTGCCTGCGGCCGGAACACTGAAGCTTTCTTT.